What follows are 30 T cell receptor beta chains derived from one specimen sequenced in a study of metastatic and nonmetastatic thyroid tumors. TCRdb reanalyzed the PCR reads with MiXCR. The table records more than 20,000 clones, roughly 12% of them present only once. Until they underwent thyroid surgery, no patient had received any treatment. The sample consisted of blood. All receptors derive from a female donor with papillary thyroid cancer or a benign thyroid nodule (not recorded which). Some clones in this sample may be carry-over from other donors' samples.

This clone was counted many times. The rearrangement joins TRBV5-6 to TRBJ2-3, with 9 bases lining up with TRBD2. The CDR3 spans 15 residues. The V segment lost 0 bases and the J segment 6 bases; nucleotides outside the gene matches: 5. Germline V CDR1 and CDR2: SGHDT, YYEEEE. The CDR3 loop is CASSLGAGGMDTQYF. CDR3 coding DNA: TGTGCCAGCAGCTTGGGAGCGGGGGGAATGGATACGCAGTATTTT.

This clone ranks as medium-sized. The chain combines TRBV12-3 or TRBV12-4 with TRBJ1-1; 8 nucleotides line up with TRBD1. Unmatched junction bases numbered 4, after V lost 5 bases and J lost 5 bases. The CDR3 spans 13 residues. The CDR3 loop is CASSRTGKTEAFF. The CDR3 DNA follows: TGTGCCAGCAGTCGGACAGGGAAAACTGAAGCTTTCTTT.

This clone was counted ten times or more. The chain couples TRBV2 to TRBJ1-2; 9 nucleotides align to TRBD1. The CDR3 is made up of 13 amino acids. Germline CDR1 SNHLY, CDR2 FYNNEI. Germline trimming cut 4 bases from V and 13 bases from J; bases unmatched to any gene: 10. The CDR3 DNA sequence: TGTGCCAGCAGTGCCGTCGGGACAGGGCCTATCACCTTC. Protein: CASSAVGTGPITF.

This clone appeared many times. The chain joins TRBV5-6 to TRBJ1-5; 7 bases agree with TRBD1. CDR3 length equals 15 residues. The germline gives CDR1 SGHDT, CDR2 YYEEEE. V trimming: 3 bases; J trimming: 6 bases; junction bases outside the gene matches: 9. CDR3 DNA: TGTGCCAGCAGCTGGGGGACAGCTCGGGGTCAGCCCCAGCATTTT. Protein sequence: CASSWGTARGQPQHF.

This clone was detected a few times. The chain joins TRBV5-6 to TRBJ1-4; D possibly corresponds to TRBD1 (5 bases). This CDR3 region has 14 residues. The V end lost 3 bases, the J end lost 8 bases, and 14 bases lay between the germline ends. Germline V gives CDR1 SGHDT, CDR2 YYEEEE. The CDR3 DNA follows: TGTGCCAGCAGCTCCCATGACAGAGGAGAAAAACTGTTTTTT. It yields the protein CASSSHDRGEKLFF.

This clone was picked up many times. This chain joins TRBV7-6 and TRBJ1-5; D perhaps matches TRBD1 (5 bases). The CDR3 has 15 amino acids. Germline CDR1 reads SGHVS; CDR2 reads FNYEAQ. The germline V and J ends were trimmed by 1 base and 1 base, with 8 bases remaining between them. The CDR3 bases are TGTGCCAGCAGCTTAGAGGGGACCAGCAATCAGCCCCAGCATTTT. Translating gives CASSLEGTSNQPQHF.

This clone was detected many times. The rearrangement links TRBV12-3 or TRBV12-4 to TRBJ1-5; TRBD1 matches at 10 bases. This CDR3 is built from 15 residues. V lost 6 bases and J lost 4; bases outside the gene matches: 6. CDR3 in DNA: TGTGCCAGCAGCCGGGGACAGGGGCTAAATCAGCCCCAGCATTTT. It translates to CASSRGQGLNQPQHF.

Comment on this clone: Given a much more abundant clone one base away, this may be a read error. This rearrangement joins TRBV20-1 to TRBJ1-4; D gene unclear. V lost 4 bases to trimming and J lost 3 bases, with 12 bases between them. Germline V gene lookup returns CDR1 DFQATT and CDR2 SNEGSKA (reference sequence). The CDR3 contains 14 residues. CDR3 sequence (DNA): TGCAGTGCTATAGGGAGCGCGGCTAATGAAAAACTGTTTTTT. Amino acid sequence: CSAIGSAANEKLFF.

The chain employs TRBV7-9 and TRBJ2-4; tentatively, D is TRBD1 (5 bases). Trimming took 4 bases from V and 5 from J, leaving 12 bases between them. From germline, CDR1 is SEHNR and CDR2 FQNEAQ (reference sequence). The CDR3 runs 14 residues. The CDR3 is CASSSGARENIQYF. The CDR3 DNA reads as TGTGCCAGCAGCTCTGGGGCCCGGGAAAACATTCAGTACTTC.

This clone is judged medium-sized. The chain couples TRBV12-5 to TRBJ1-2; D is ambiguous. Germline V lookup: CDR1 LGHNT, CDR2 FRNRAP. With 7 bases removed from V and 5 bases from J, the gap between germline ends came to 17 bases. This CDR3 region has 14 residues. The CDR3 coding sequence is TGTGCTAGTGCCCCGGACGGGCGGGCTTATGGCTACACCTTC. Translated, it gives CASAPDGRAYGYTF.

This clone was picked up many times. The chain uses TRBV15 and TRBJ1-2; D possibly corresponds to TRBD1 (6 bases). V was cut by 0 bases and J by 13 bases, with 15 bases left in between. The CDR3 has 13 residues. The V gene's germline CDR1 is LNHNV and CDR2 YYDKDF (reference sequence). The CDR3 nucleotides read TGTGCCACCAGCAGAGATACAGGGTCGTTTTGCACCTTC. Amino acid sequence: CATSRDTGSFCTF.

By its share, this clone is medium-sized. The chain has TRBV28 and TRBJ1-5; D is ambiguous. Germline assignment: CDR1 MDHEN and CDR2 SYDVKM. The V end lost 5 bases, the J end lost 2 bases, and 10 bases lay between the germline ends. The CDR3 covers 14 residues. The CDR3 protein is CASSPGGGNQPQHF. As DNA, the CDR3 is TGTGCCAGCAGTCCCGGTGGGGGCAATCAGCCCCAGCATTTT.

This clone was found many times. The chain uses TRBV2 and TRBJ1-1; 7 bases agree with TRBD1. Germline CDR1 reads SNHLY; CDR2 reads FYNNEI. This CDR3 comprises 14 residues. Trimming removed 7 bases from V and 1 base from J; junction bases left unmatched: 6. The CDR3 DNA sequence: TGTGCCAGCACCCAACGACAGGGGAACACTGAAGCTTTCTTT. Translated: CASTQRQGNTEAFF.

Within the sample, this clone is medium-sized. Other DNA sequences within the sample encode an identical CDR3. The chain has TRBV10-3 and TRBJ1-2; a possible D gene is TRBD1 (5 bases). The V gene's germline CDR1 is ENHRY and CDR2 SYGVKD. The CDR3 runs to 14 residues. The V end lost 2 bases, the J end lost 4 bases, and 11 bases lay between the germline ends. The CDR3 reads CAISEPGGSYGYTF. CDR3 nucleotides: TGTGCCATCAGTGAGCCGGGGGGTAGCTATGGCTACACCTTC.

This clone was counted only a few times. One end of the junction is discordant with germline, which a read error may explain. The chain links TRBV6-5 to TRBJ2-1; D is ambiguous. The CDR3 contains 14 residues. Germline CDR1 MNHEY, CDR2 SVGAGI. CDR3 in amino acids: CASSYAGQNNKQFF. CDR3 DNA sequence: TGTGCCAGCAGTTACGCAGGCCAAAACAATAAGCAGTTCTTC.

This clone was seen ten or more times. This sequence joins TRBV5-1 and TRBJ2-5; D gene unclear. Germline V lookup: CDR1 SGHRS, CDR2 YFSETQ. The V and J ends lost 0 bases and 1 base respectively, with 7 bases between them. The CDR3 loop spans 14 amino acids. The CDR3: CASSLGKLQETQYF. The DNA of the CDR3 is TGCGCCAGCAGCTTGGGTAAGCTCCAAGAGACCCAGTACTTC. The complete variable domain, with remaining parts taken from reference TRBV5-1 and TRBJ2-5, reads KAGVTQTPRYLIKTRGQQVTLSCSPISGHRSVSWYQQTPGQGLQFLFEYFSETQRNKGNFPGRFSGRQFSNSRSEMNVSTLELGDSALYLCASSLGKLQETQYFGPGTRLLVL.

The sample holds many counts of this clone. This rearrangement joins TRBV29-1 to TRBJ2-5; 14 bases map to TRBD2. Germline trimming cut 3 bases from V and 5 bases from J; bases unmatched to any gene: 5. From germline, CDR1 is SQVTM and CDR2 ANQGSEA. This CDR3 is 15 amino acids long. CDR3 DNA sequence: TGCAGCGTTGAGGTCGGACTAGCGGGAGGCGAGACCCAGTACTTC. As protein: CSVEVGLAGGETQYF.

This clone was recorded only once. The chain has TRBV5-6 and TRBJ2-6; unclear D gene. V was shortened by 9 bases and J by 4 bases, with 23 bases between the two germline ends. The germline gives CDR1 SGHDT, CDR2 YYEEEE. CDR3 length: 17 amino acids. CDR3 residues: CATPTVPPPLGANVLTF. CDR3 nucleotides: TGTGCCACCCCGACGGTCCCCCCCCCCCTCGGGGCCAACGTCCTGACTTTC.

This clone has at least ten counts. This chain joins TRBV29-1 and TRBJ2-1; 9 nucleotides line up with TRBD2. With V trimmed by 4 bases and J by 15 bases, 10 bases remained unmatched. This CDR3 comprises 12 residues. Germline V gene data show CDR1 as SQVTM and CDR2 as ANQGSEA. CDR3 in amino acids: CSVAVLGTSLFF. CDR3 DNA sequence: TGCAGCGTTGCTGTTCTTGGGACTAGCCTGTTCTTC.

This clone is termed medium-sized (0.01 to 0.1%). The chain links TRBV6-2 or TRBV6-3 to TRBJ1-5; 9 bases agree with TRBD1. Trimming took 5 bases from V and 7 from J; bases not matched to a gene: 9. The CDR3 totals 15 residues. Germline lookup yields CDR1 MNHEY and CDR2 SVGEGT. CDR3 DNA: TGTGCCAGCAGTCTATTACAGGGGGCAGGACAGCCCCAGCATTTT. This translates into CASSLLQGAGQPQHF.

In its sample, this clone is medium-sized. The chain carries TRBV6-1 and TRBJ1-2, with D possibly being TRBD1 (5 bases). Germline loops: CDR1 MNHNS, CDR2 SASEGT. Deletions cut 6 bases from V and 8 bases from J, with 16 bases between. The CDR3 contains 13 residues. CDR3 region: CASSKRGVQGYTF. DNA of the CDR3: TGTGCCAGCAGCAAACGGGGCGTCCAGGGCTACACCTTC.

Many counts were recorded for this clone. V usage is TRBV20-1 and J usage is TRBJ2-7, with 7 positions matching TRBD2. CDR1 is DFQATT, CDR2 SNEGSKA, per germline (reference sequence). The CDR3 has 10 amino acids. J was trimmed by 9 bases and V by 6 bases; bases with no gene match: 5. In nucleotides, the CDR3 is TGCAGTGCGGGAGGGGTCGGGCAGTACTTC. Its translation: CSAGGVGQYF.

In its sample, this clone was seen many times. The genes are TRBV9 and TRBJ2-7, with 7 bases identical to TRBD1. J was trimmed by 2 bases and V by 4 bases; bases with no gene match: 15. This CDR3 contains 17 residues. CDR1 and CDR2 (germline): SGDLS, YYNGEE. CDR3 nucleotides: TGTGCCAGCAGCCCCTCCCAACCGGGACAGTGGACCTACGAGCAGTACTTC. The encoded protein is CASSPSQPGQWTYEQYF. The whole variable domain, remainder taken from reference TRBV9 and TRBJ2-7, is DSGVTQTPKHLITATGQRVTLRCSPRSGDLSVYWYQQSLDQGLQFLIQYYNGEERAKGNILERFSAQQFPDLHSELNLSSLELGDSALYFCASSPSQPGQWTYEQYFGPGTRLTVT.

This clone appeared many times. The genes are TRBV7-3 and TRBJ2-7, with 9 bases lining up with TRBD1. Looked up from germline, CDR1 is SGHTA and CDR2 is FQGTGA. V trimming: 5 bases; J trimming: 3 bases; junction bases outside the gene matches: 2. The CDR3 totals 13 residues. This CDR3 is CASSPGQGYEQYF. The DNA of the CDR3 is TGTGCCAGCAGCCCGGGACAGGGCTACGAGCAGTACTTC.

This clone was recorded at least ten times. CDR3 sequence: CASSLDSILAKNIQYF. The CDR3 region has the DNA TGTGCCAGCAGCTTGGACAGCATCTTAGCCAAAAACATTCAGTACTTC. V and J are TRBV11-2 and TRBJ2-4, with a weak D call TRBD1 (6 bases). The length of the CDR3 is 16 residues. V was shortened by 3 bases and J by 0 bases, with 12 bases between the two germline ends. Germline CDR1 reads SGHAT; CDR2 reads FQNNGV.

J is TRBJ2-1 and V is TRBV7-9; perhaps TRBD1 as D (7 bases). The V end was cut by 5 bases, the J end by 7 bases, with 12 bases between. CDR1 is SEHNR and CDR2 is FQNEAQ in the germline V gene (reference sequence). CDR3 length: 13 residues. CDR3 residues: CASSIQGGNEQFF. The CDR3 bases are TGTGCCAGCAGCATTCAGGGGGGAAATGAGCAGTTCTTC. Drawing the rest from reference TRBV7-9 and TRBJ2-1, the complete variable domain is DTGVSQNPRHKITKRGQNVTFRCDPISEHNRLYWYRQTLGQGPEFLTYFQNEAQLEKSRLLSDRFSAERPKGSFSTLEIQRTEQGDSAMYLCASSIQGGNEQFFGPGTRLTVL.

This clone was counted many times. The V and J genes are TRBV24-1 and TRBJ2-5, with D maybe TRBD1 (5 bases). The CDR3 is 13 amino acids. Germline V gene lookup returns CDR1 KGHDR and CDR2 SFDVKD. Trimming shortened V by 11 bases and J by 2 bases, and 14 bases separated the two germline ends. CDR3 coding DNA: TGTGCCAGACCAGGGCCCCGACAAGAGACCCAGTACTTC. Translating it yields CARPGPRQETQYF.

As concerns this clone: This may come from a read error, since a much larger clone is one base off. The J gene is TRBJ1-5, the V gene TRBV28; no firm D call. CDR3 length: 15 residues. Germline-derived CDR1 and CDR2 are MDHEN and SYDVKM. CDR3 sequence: CASSTDTFRSQPQHF. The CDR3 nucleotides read TGTGCTAGCAGTACCGACACTTTCAGGAGTCAGCCCCAGCATTTT. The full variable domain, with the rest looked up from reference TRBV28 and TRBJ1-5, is DVKVTQSSRYLVKRTGEKVFLECVQDMDHENMFWYRQDPGLGLRLIYFSYDVKMKEKGDIPEGYSVSREKKERFSLILESASTNQTSMYLCASSTDTFRSQPQHFGDGTRLSIL.

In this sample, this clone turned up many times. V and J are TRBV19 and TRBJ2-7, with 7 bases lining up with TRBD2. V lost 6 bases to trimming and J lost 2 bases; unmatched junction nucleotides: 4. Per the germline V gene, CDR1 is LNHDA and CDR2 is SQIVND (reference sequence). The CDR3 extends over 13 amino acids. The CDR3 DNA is TGTGCCAGTAGCGGGGGAGGGGCCTACGAGCAGTACTTC. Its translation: CASSGGGAYEQYF.

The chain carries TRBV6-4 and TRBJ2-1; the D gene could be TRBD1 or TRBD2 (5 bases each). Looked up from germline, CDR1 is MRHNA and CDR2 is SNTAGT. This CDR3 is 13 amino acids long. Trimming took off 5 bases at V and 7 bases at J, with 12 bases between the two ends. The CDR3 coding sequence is TGTGCCAGCAGTACCGGGACGGAAAATGAGCAGTTCTTC. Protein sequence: CASSTGTENEQFF.